This T cell receptor beta chain was captured in a study of radiation and T cells in renal cell carcinoma. Assay used: immunoSEQ multiplex PCR; TCRdb lists only in-frame clones, some missing. The table includes about 120,000 clones, 81% detected once. Germline values: CDR1 MNHNS, CDR2 SASEGT. This CDR3 region has 15 residues. The junction had 3 bases not matched to a gene; V was cut back by 3 bases and J by 2 bases. Described time point: blood 2 weeks post-SBRT. Treatment meaning: 15 Gy SBRT to primary tumor, nephrectomy 4 weeks later. This receptor was taken from a man aged 50 to 60 with renal cell carcinoma. The sequences come from blood, collected from a patient whose treatment included radiotherapy and nephrectomy. The chain recombines TRBV6-1 with TRBJ2-5, with 10 bases fitting TRBD1. The CDR3 nucleotides are TGTGCCAGCAGTGACCGGGACAGGGGACAAGAGACCCAGTACTTC. Translated: CASSDRDRGQETQYF.